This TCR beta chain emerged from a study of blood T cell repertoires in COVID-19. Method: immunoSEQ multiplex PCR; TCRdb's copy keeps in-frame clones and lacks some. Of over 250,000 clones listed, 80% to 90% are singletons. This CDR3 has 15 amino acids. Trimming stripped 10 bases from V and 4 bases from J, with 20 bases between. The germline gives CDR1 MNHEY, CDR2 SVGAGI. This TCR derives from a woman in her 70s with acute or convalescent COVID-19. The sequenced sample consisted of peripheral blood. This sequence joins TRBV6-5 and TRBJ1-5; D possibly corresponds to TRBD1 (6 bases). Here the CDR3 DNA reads TGTGCCACCAGCAGAGGGGGAGAGGTAAATCAGCCCCAGCATTTT. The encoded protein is CATSRGGEVNQPQHF.